This T cell receptor (beta chain) originates from a study of siplizumab effects on memory and regulatory T cells. Overall study findings and caveats: Significant reduction of alloreactive sequences traceable to unstimulated CD4+ memory cells was observed with siplizumab.

This clone appeared a few times. Its antigen is unidentified. Sequenced by immunoSEQ multiplex PCR; TCRdb stores in-frame clones only, minus some. The sample records approximately 65,000 clones, around three quarters being singletons. Sequencing was done on a sample of memory CD4+ T cells sorted from blood. The sequence derives from a human donor in good health.

CDR3 sequence reads: CSATKNTEAFF. The CDR3 DNA is TGCAGTGCTACAAAAAACACTGAAGCTTTCTTT. The chain has TRBV20-1 and TRBJ1-1, with D uncertain. V lost 4 bases and J 2 bases, leaving 5 bases between the germline ends. The CDR3 loop spans 11 amino acids. The V gene's germline CDR1 is DFQATT and CDR2 SNEGSKA (reference sequence).